The next 21 T cell receptor beta chains were all read from a single sample in a study of resident and recirculating memory T cells in vitiligo. This table comes from immunoSEQ multiplex PCR, and its TCRdb copy is limited to in-frame clones, with some not included. In the table there are 40,000 to 50,000 clones, 85% to 95% of which are singletons. Sequenced sample: blood. The source is a male donor with vitiligo.

The chain has TRBV9 and TRBJ2-2; 11 nucleotides line up with TRBD1. CDR3 length: 16 amino acids. The junction had 2 bases not matched to a gene; V was cut back by 1 base and J by 3 bases. Per germline, CDR1 SGDLS and CDR2 YYNGEE. CDR3 loop: CASSVRDRGDTGELFF. DNA for the CDR3: TGTGCCAGCAGCGTAAGGGACAGGGGGGACACCGGGGAGCTGTTTTTT.

The rearrangement links TRBV6-5 to TRBJ2-7, with a tentative D call TRBD1 (5 bases). The CDR3 consists of 15 residues. V shed 6 bases and J shed 2 bases, with 17 bases lying between them. CDR1 is MNHEY and CDR2 is SVGAGI in the germline V gene. The CDR3 bases are TGTGCCAGCAGACTAACAGGAGAAAATGCCTACGAGCAGTACTTC. The encoded protein is CASRLTGENAYEQYF.

The chain uses TRBV7-2 and TRBJ1-5, with 7 positions matching TRBD1. CDR3 length equals 14 residues. V was clipped by 5 bases and J by 4 bases; unmatched bases: 5. Looked up from germline, CDR1 is SGHTA and CDR2 is FQGNSA. CDR3 sequence: CASSPRTGNQPQHF. The CDR3 nucleotides are TGTGCCAGCAGCCCTCGGACAGGTAATCAGCCCCAGCATTTT.

This chain connects TRBV4-3 to TRBJ2-1; 10 bases line up with TRBD2. Trimming at V came to 3 bases and at J to 7 bases, leaving 6 bases not matched to a gene. The germline gives CDR1 LGHNA, CDR2 YSLEER. CDR3 size: 15 residues. The CDR3 is CASSQLAGVGNEQFF. The CDR3 bases are TGCGCCAGCAGCCAGCTAGCGGGGGTTGGGAATGAGCAGTTCTTC.

CDR3 sequence (DNA): TGTGCTGGGGCGACTCCACCAGCCCCAGATACGCAGTATTTT. Its translation: CAGATPPAPDTQYF. The chain combines TRBV12-5 with TRBJ2-3; D may be TRBD1 (5 bases). Germline values: CDR1 LGHNT, CDR2 FRNRAP. The length of the CDR3 is 14 residues. V dropped 11 bases and J dropped 4 bases, with 19 bases sitting between them.

Of note for this clone: At one end, the junction sequence differs from germline, possibly due to a read error. The chain uses TRBV11-2 and TRBJ2-7; no clear D. Germline CDR1 and CDR2: SGHAT and FQNNGV. This CDR3 region has 11 residues. The CDR3 nucleotides read TGTGCCAGCAGCCGAGGATACGAGCAGCACTTC. Amino acid sequence: CASSRGYEQHF.

The chain employs TRBV29-1 and TRBJ1-3; 7 bases are a match to TRBD1. The V segment lost 6 bases and the J segment 0 bases; nucleotides outside the gene matches: 5. Germline CDR1 and CDR2: SQVTM and ANQGSEA. CDR3 length: 14 amino acids. CDR3 bases: TGCAGCGTGGCGGGACAGAACTCTGGAAACACCATATATTTT. As protein: CSVAGQNSGNTIYF.

The V gene is TRBV5-1, the J gene TRBJ1-6; D unresolved. Trimming shortened V by 4 bases and J by 7 bases, and 18 bases separated the two germline ends. CDR1 and CDR2 from the germline V gene are SGHRS and YFSETQ. This CDR3 contains 16 residues. The CDR3 sequence is CASSQREGNLNSPLHF. The CDR3 DNA reads TGCGCCAGCAGCCAAAGGGAGGGAAATCTCAATTCACCCCTCCACTTT.

This clone has a single count. The J gene is TRBJ2-3, the V gene TRBV5-1; the D gene is possibly TRBD1 (5 bases). This CDR3 contains 15 residues. The V gene's germline CDR1 is SGHRS and CDR2 YFSETQ. V lost 4 bases and J lost 2, with 14 bases in between. In DNA, the CDR3 is TGCGCCAGCAGCCCTTTAGGGGCGTACACAGATACGCAGTATTTT. It is translated as CASSPLGAYTDTQYF.

The chain has TRBV7-3 and TRBJ2-3; 9 bases are shared with TRBD2. The CDR3 has 16 residues. The ends lost 2 bases at V and 5 bases at J; junction bases unmatched: 8. Germline V gives CDR1 SGHTA, CDR2 FQGTGA. CDR3 DNA sequence: TGTGCCAGCAGCTTAGGCCTAGCGGGGAAGGGAGATACGCAGTATTTT. Translated, it gives CASSLGLAGKGDTQYF.

This chain uses TRBV6-5 with TRBJ1-6; 8 bases match TRBD1. Unmatched junction bases numbered 11, after V lost 5 bases and J lost 11 bases. Germline CDR1 is MNHEY and CDR2 is SVGAGI. The CDR3 spans 15 residues. The CDR3 is CASSIGQGSTAPLHF. The CDR3 region has the DNA TGTGCCAGCAGTATAGGACAGGGCTCGACGGCACCCCTCCACTTT.

The chain carries TRBV9 and TRBJ1-2, with D perhaps TRBD1 (5 bases). The V end was cut by 4 bases, the J end by 8 bases, with 21 bases between. Germline assignment: CDR1 SGDLS and CDR2 YYNGEE. The CDR3 runs to 15 residues. The chain's CDR3 is CASSFTGGVPGGYTF. CDR3 sequence (DNA): TGTGCCAGCAGCTTTACCGGAGGGGTCCCCGGGGGCTACACCTTC.

The chain employs TRBV7-2 and TRBJ2-1; 7 bases are shared with TRBD1. The trim removed 5 bases at V and 6 bases at J, leaving 7 bases unmatched. CDR1 and CDR2 (germline): SGHTA, FQGNSA. The CDR3 runs to 14 residues. The CDR3: CASSPRTGRNEQFF. The CDR3 region has the DNA TGTGCCAGCAGCCCGAGGACAGGCCGCAATGAGCAGTTCTTC.

This clone was counted once. The rearrangement joins TRBV30 to TRBJ2-1; 8 positions match TRBD1. Germline V lookup: CDR1 GTSNPN, CDR2 SVGIG (reference sequence). V dropped 1 base and J dropped 6; count of bases not matched to a gene: 8. The CDR3 length is 15 residues. The CDR3 is CAWSEWTGTVNEQFF. The DNA of the CDR3 is TGTGCCTGGAGTGAATGGACAGGGACGGTCAATGAGCAGTTCTTC.

The J gene is TRBJ1-5, the V gene TRBV7-2; a weak D match, TRBD1 (6 bases). The CDR3 covers 15 residues. Trimming cost V 5 bases and J 3 bases, with 14 bases left between them. Germline V gives CDR1 SGHTA, CDR2 FQGNSA. The CDR3 nucleotides are TGTGCCAGCAGCCGACACAGGGACCCCAATCAGCCCCAGCATTTT. It encodes CASSRHRDPNQPQHF.

The chain uses TRBV13 and TRBJ1-3; D uncertain. V lost 3 bases and J lost 0, with 6 bases in between. Germline V lookup: CDR1 PRHDT, CDR2 FYEKMQ (reference sequence). This CDR3 spans 14 amino acids. CDR3 sequence: CASSFLSSGNTIYF. The CDR3 DNA sequence: TGTGCCAGCAGCTTCCTTAGCTCTGGAAACACCATATATTTT.

The chain uses TRBV6-4 and TRBJ2-1, with 15 bases lining up with TRBD2. The CDR3 consists of 20 residues. Germline V gives CDR1 MRHNA, CDR2 SNTAGT. Losses at the gene ends were 5 bases for V and 5 bases for J; bases not matched to a gene: 16. The CDR3 loop is CASSPLGLAGGPFPHNEQFF. For the CDR3, the DNA is TGTGCCAGCAGTCCCCTCGGACTAGCGGGGGGGCCCTTTCCCCACAATGAGCAGTTCTTC.

The J gene is TRBJ2-2, the V gene TRBV5-4; 13 bases are a match to TRBD2. The CDR3 length is 16 residues. J gave up 6 bases and V 0 bases, and 2 bases lay outside the gene matches. The V gene's germline CDR1 is SGHNT and CDR2 YYREEE (reference sequence). CDR3: CASSLGGTSGAGELFF. DNA for the CDR3: TGTGCCAGCAGCTTGGGTGGGACTAGCGGGGCCGGGGAGCTGTTTTTT. Full variable domain (missing parts from reference TRBV5-4 and TRBJ2-2): ETGVTQSPTHLIKTRGQQVTLRCSSQSGHNTVSWYQQALGQGPQFIFQYYREEENGRGNFPPRFSGLQFPNYSSELNVNALELDDSALYLCASSLGGTSGAGELFFGEGSRLTVL.

CDR3 amino acids: CASSIGSAGAPYEQYF. The CDR3 DNA sequence: TGTGCCAGTAGTATTGGGTCAGCGGGGGCCCCCTACGAGCAGTACTTC. The rearrangement uses TRBV19 and TRBJ2-7; 8 bases line up with TRBD2. V gave up 3 bases and J gave up 2 bases; unmatched junction bases: 9. From germline, CDR1 is LNHDA and CDR2 SQIVND (reference sequence). This CDR3 has 16 residues.

This chain uses TRBV7-8 with TRBJ2-5, with 7 nucleotides matching TRBD1. Germline-derived CDR1 and CDR2 are SGHVS and FQNEAQ. Unmatched junction bases numbered 7, after V lost 2 bases and J lost 4 bases. This CDR3 spans 15 amino acids. The CDR3 spells CASSLYGTAIETQYF. The CDR3 DNA is TGTGCCAGCAGCTTATACGGGACAGCAATAGAGACCCAGTACTTC.

This rearrangement joins TRBV11-1 to TRBJ2-2; D unresolved. V was cut by 2 bases and J by 1 base, with 5 bases left in between. Germline V gene data show CDR1 as SGHAT and CDR2 as FQDESV (reference sequence). The CDR3 runs to 14 residues. For the CDR3, the DNA is TGTGCCAGCAGCTTATGGAGGAACACCGGGGAGCTGTTTTTT. This codes for CASSLWRNTGELFF.